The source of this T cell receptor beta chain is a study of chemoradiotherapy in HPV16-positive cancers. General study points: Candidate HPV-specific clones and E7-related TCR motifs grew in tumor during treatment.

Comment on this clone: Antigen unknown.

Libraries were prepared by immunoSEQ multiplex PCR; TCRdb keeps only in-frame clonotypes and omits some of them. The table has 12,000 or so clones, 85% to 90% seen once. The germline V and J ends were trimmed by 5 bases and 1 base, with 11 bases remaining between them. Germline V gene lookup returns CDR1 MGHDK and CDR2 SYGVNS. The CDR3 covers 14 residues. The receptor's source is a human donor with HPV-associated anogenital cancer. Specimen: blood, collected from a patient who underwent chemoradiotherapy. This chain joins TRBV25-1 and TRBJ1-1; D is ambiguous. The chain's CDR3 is CASSRAGPNTEAFF. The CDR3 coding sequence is TGTGCCAGCAGTCGGGCGGGTCCGAACACTGAAGCTTTCTTT.